This T cell receptor beta chain was recorded in a study of cytotoxic CD8 clonotypes in ibrutinib-treated CLL. Study details: For this cohort, patients were about a dozen relapsed/refractory and roughly 14 treatment-naive, while fewer than 18 were IGHV unmutated. Complete response was seen in 2 patients and partial in approximately 25; roughly 12 progressed and roughly 14 stayed remitted after a median around 68 months. Overall study findings and caveats: Progressing patients had sampling times that differed from those of sustained-remission patients. Clonality at baseline surpassed age-matched healthy donors and tracked circulating CD8+ T-cell counts.

This clone showed up just once. No antigen is known for it. Trimming stripped 8 bases from V and 5 bases from J, with 22 bases between. CDR3 length: 16 amino acids. Germline CDR1 is SEHNR and CDR2 is FQNEAQ (reference sequence). Here immunoSEQ multiplex PCR was the method, and the copy in TCRdb shows in-frame clones only, minus some. The sample has 150,000 to 200,000 clones; roughly 77% are singletons. Here the sequenced sample was PBMCs, taken after 12 months of ibrutinib treatment. The chain combines TRBV7-9 with TRBJ1-5; a possible D gene is TRBD1 (6 bases). This TCR came from a human donor with chronic lymphocytic leukemia. The CDR3: CASGHSGGRLDQPQHF. Here the CDR3 DNA reads TGTGCCAGCGGGCACTCGGGGGGGCGGCTGGATCAGCCCCAGCATTTT. Based on the CDR3 plus reference TRBV7-9 and TRBJ1-5, the full variable domain is DTGVSQNPRHKITKRGQNVTFRCDPISEHNRLYWYRQTLGQGPEFLTYFQNEAQLEKSRLLSDRFSAERPKGSFSTLEIQRTEQGDSAMYLCASGHSGGRLDQPQHFGDGTRLSIL.